The T cell receptor beta chain under discussion was sequenced for a study of T cell repertoires in ileal Crohn's disease. Turning to the study itself: Patients had a median approximately 7.2-year disease duration, and approximately 35% were active smokers. The study's findings and limits: High-frequency clones were more common in sorted CD8 than CD4 cells.

Notes on this clone: Its antigen is unidentified.

CDR1 is SGHNT, CDR2 YENEEA, per germline. The CDR3 is 13 amino acids. Trimming shortened V by 5 bases and J by 2 bases, and 9 bases separated the two germline ends. The method was immunoSEQ multiplex PCR; TCRdb's version includes in-frame clones alone and lacks a portion of them. Of more than 11,000 clones in the sample, approximately 90% were seen once. Sample: ileal tissue. The receptor comes from an adult with Crohn's disease. The rearrangement links TRBV11-3 to TRBJ1-1; the D is unclear. The CDR3 region has the DNA TGTGCCAGCAGCACCACAGTAAACACTGAAGCTTTCTTT. Translating it yields CASSTTVNTEAFF.